The sequence of this T cell receptor beta chain was determined in a study of shared clonotypes between healthy human individuals. Whole-study context: The donors, a couple of women and a few men, were aged 18 to 49. Every donor yielded three CD4 naive, three CD4 memory, two CD8 naive and one CD8 memory plate.

The CDR3 spans 15 residues. Trimming removed 5 bases at V and 3 bases at J, with 13 bases between. The germline V gene encodes CDR1 LNHDA and CDR2 SQIVND (reference sequence). A CD45RA-negative memory subset and a CD45RA+ naive subset were separated from the CD4+ cells. Generated by immunoSEQ multiplex PCR, the TCRdb table keeps only in-frame clones and is missing some. The sample contains over a million clones, roughly 75% of which appear only once. This chain connects TRBV19 to TRBJ2-2; either TRBD1 or TRBD2 may supply D (5 bases each). The source of this sequence is a man in his late teens or twenties in good health. The sample comprised memory CD4+ T cells sorted from blood. Described subset: CD45RA-negative fraction. CDR3 in amino acids: CASSGGGVYTGELFF. In DNA, the CDR3 is TGTGCCAGTAGTGGGGGTGGAGTATACACCGGGGAGCTGTTTTTT.